This T cell receptor beta chain was sequenced for a study of cytomegalovirus exposure and HLA in healthy donors. This clone came up a few times. With 60 Vbeta and 13 Jbeta primers, the PCR was carried out. Libraries were prepared by immunoSEQ multiplex PCR; TCRdb keeps only in-frame clonotypes and omits some of them. Here the sample spans about 140,000 clones, roughly 80% being singletons. The CDR3 runs to 16 residues. Germline values: CDR1 GTSNPN, CDR2 SVGIG (reference sequence). V lost 0 bases to trimming and J lost 3 bases, with 15 bases between them. V usage is TRBV30 and J usage is TRBJ1-3, with D possibly matching TRBD1 (5 bases). Sequencing was performed on PBMCs. The sequence was obtained from a man aged 35 to 55 in good health and CMV-seronegative. This chain's CDR3 is CAWSVLGGADGNTIYF. Written as DNA, the CDR3 is TGTGCCTGGAGTGTACTTGGAGGGGCAGATGGAAACACCATATATTTT.